The clone carrying this T cell receptor (delta chain) has more than one count but fewer than ten. The entry originates in a study of gamma-delta chains in newborns, infants, children. Study summary: Innate gammadelta T cells reportedly expand polyclonally right after birth, driven by microbial exposure, per the title.

TCRdb used CATT to re-call clones from the reads. This table has fewer than 5,000 delta-chain clones, approximately 15% appearing once. The sample taken for sequencing was blood. The clonotype comes from a child who was a newborn, infant or young child, either healthy, febrile or measles-vaccinated (not recorded which).

The CDR3 sequence is CACDTLGTARYTDKLIF. CDR3 DNA: TGTGCCTGTGACACATTGGGGACCGCACGGTACACCGATAAACTCATCTTT. The chain joins TRDV2 to TRDJ1, with TRDD3 as a possible D gene (5 bases). V was cut by 1 base and J by 0 bases, with 17 bases left in between. The CDR3 covers 17 residues. Germline V gene data show CDR1 as GEAIGNYY and CDR2 as EKD.